The 20 T cell receptor beta chains below come from one sample, sequenced in a study of blood T cell repertoires in COVID-19. Clones were sequenced by immunoSEQ multiplex PCR, and TCRdb holds only the in-frame ones, with some missing. The data contain almost 400,000 clones, approximately 89% of them singletons. Sequencing input: peripheral blood. These receptors were obtained from a woman aged 55-69 years with COVID-19, enrolled during active disease.

This clone has a single count. V is TRBV6-5 and J is TRBJ2-3, with TRBD1 identical over 8 bases. Germline V gives CDR1 MNHEY, CDR2 SVGAGI. There are 14 residues in the CDR3. V shed 2 bases, J shed 4 bases, and the junction held 2 bases outside the gene matches. DNA of the CDR3: TGTGCCAGCAGTTACGCACAGGGGGCAGATACGCAGTATTTT. Encoded protein: CASSYAQGADTQYF.

This chain uses TRBV5-6 with TRBJ1-6; 8 bases align to TRBD1. V gave up 4 bases and J gave up 0 bases; unmatched junction bases: 6. The CDR3 length is 17 residues. Germline-derived CDR1 and CDR2 are SGHDT and YYEEEE. The CDR3 coding sequence is TGTGCCAGCAGCCGACAGGGGCCGAGCTCCTATAATTCACCCCTCCACTTT. This encodes CASSRQGPSSYNSPLHF.

V and J are TRBV2 and TRBJ2-5, with 9 bases matching TRBD2. The V segment lost 4 bases and the J segment 4 bases; nucleotides outside the gene matches: 10. The germline V gene has CDR1 SNHLY and CDR2 FYNNEI. This CDR3 region has 16 residues. The CDR3: CASSVGGGASGETQYF. Here the CDR3 DNA reads TGTGCCAGCAGTGTGGGCGGGGGGGCCTCAGGAGAGACCCAGTACTTC.

CDR3 region: CASILLAGATTGELFF. In nucleotides, the CDR3 is TGCGCCAGCATCTTACTAGCGGGGGCCACGACCGGGGAGCTGTTTTTT. V and J are TRBV5-1 and TRBJ2-2; 11 bases fit TRBD2. Germline loops: CDR1 SGHRS, CDR2 YFSETQ. The CDR3 consists of 16 residues. V dropped 6 bases and J dropped 5; count of bases not matched to a gene: 9.

The rearrangement joins TRBV3-1 (or the pseudogene TRBV3-2) to TRBJ2-5; D gene ambiguous. The CDR3 has 11 residues. Germline CDR1 reads LGHDT; CDR2 reads YNNKEL (reference sequence). V was pared by 1 base and J by 7 bases, with 4 bases between. CDR3 sequence reads: CASSQGRTQYF. As DNA, the CDR3 is TGTGCCAGCAGCCAAGGGAGGACCCAGTACTTC.

The chain couples TRBV29-1 to TRBJ2-7; D is unresolved. V was pared by 4 bases and J by 4 bases, with 11 bases between. The CDR3 consists of 12 residues. Germline V gene data show CDR1 as SQVTM and CDR2 as ANQGSEA. DNA for the CDR3: TGCAGCGTTGGCGAGGCGAGATACGAGCAGTACTTC. It codes for CSVGEARYEQYF.

The chain is built from TRBV5-6 and TRBJ1-5, with 7 bases that match TRBD1. This CDR3 region has 15 residues. Germline loops: CDR1 SGHDT, CDR2 YYEEEE. Trimming removed 1 base from V and 6 bases from J; junction bases left unmatched: 7. DNA of the CDR3: TGTGCCAGCAGCTTGAGGGCCCAGGGGGGTCAGCCCCAGCATTTT. Translated, it gives CASSLRAQGGQPQHF.

This chain links TRBV20-1 with TRBJ1-5; possibly TRBD1 for D (5 bases). Germline V gene sequence: CDR1 DFQATT, CDR2 SNEGSKA (reference sequence). The CDR3 consists of 15 residues. V was cut by 7 bases and J by 6 bases, with 22 bases left in between. CDR3 residues: CSVSRPGLMSQPQHF. Here the CDR3 DNA reads TGCAGTGTTAGTCGACCAGGGCTTATGTCTCAGCCCCAGCATTTT.

In this sample, this clone turned up a few times. The genes are TRBV19 and TRBJ1-2; TRBD1 is a possible D gene (6 bases). V was cut by 6 bases and J by 8 bases, with 25 bases left in between. CDR3 size: 16 residues. Germline lookup yields CDR1 LNHDA and CDR2 SQIVND (reference sequence). The CDR3: CASSPFDWTERGGYTF. The CDR3 DNA reads TGTGCCAGTAGCCCATTCGATTGGACAGAGAGAGGGGGCTACACCTTC.

The chain has TRBV2 and TRBJ2-2, with 10 positions matching TRBD1. The V gene's germline CDR1 is SNHLY and CDR2 FYNNEI. The CDR3 has 15 residues. Germline trimming cut 3 bases from V and 7 bases from J; bases unmatched to any gene: 5. The CDR3 reads CASSESGQGIGELFF. The CDR3 DNA is TGTGCCAGCAGTGAGTCGGGACAGGGGATCGGGGAGCTGTTTTTT.

The chain employs TRBV18 and TRBJ2-7; D gene unclear. Germline assignment: CDR1 KGHSH and CDR2 LQKENI. Trimming took 0 bases from V and 4 from J, leaving 7 bases between them. This CDR3 has 13 residues. The chain's CDR3 is CASSPPTRYEQYF. In nucleotides, the CDR3 is TGTGCCAGCTCACCACCGACGAGGTACGAGCAGTACTTC.

The J gene is TRBJ1-1, the V gene TRBV5-1; D is unresolved. The V and J ends lost 4 bases and 1 base respectively, with 11 bases between them. CDR1 SGHRS and CDR2 YFSETQ come from the germline V gene. The CDR3 length is 14 residues. CDR3 sequence: CASSKPDKNTEAFF. The CDR3 DNA is TGCGCCAGCAGCAAACCTGACAAGAACACTGAAGCTTTCTTT.

This chain connects TRBV28 to TRBJ1-2; perhaps TRBD1 as D (6 bases). CDR3 length: 16 residues. Trimming stripped 3 bases from V and 4 bases from J, with 18 bases between. The germline gives CDR1 MDHEN, CDR2 SYDVKM. CDR3 bases: TGTGCCAGCAGTTTCCCACAGGGTGGCCGAATCTATGGCTACACCTTC. Its protein is CASSFPQGGRIYGYTF.

CDR3 nucleotides: TGTGCCAGCAGCCGAACCGGGACAGGGGGCCGCGGCTACACCTTC. It yields the protein CASSRTGTGGRGYTF. The chain carries TRBV3-1 (or the pseudogene TRBV3-2) and TRBJ1-2; TRBD1 aligns across 12 bases. Trimming at V came to 4 bases and at J to 8 bases, leaving 8 bases not matched to a gene. This CDR3 comprises 15 residues. Per the germline V gene, CDR1 is LGHDT and CDR2 is YNNKEL (reference sequence).

The chain links TRBV10-1 to TRBJ2-1, with 13 bases identical to TRBD2. Germline V gene lookup returns CDR1 WNHNN and CDR2 SYGVQD (reference sequence). The length of the CDR3 is 13 residues. Trimming took 10 bases from V and 10 from J; bases not matched to a gene: 7. CDR3 bases: TGCGCCACCGGGACTAGCGGGGTTAGGGAGCAGTTCTTC. This encodes CATGTSGVREQFF.

This chain uses TRBV2 with TRBJ1-5, with a tentative D call TRBD1 (5 bases). This CDR3 region has 13 residues. Trimming cost V 6 bases and J 1 base, with 7 bases left between them. From germline, CDR1 is SNHLY and CDR2 FYNNEI. The CDR3 region has the DNA TGTGCCAGCAGGACAGCGAGCAATCAGCCCCAGCATTTT. It codes for CASRTASNQPQHF.

The CDR3 is CASSTAGQGAETQYF. The DNA for the CDR3 is TGTGCCAGCAGTACTGCCGGCCAGGGGGCTGAGACCCAGTACTTC. The rearrangement joins TRBV28 to TRBJ2-5, with 8 bases fitting TRBD1. The CDR3 is made up of 15 amino acids. Trimming took 5 bases from V and 5 from J; bases not matched to a gene: 10. Germline loops: CDR1 MDHEN, CDR2 SYDVKM.

V and J are TRBV7-2 and TRBJ1-2; D gene unclear. From germline, CDR1 is SGHTA and CDR2 FQGNSA. This CDR3 is 19 amino acids long. V lost 2 bases and J lost 2, with 24 bases in between. In nucleotides, the CDR3 is TGTGCCAGCAGCTTAATGCGGCCGGGGTTTCGTCAACCCAACTATGGCTACACCTTC. Amino acids: CASSLMRPGFRQPNYGYTF. The entire variable domain, with the rest obtained from reference TRBV7-2 and TRBJ1-2, is as follows: GAGVSQSPSNKVTEKGKDVELRCDPISGHTALYWYRQSLGQGLEFLIYFQGNSAPDKSGLPSDRFSAERTGGSVSTLTIQRTQQEDSAVYLCASSLMRPGFRQPNYGYTFGSGTRLTVV.

The CDR3, as DNA: TGTGCCAGCAGCCTTGCTGTCGGTGCCCGCAATGAGCAGTTCTTC. Its protein product is CASSLAVGARNEQFF. V is TRBV7-2 and J is TRBJ2-1, with D unresolved. This CDR3 is 15 amino acids long. Germline V gene lookup returns CDR1 SGHTA and CDR2 FQGNSA. Trimming removed 5 bases at V and 6 bases at J, with 17 bases between.

This clone was found once. The chain employs TRBV12-3 or TRBV12-4 and TRBJ1-1; D call uncertain. The CDR3 has 13 residues. V lost 5 bases, J lost 1 base, and 8 bases lay in between. This chain's CDR3 is CASSPTPNTEAFF. Here the CDR3 DNA reads TGTGCCAGCAGTCCTACTCCGAACACTGAAGCTTTCTTT.